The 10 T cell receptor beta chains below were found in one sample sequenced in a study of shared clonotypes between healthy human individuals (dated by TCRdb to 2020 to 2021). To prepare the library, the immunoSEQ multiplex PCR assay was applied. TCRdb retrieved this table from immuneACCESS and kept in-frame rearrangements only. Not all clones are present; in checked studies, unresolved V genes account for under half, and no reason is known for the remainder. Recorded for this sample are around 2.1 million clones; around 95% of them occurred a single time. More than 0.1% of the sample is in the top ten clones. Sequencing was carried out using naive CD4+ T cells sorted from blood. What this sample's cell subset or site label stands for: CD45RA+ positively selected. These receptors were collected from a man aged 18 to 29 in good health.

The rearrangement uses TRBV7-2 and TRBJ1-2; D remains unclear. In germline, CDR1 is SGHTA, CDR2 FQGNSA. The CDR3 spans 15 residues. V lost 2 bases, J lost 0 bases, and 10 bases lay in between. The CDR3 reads CASSLFTISNYGYTF. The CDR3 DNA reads TGTGCCAGCAGCTTATTCACTATCTCTAACTATGGCTACACCTTC.

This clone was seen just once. This CDR3 reads CASSLGPGDETQYF. The CDR3 coding sequence is TGCGCCAGCAGCCTGGGACCGGGGGATGAGACCCAGTACTTC. The chain couples TRBV4-1 to TRBJ2-5; maybe TRBD2 (6 bases). Trimming shortened V by 4 bases and J by 5 bases, and 14 bases separated the two germline ends. Germline CDR1 reads MGHRA; CDR2 reads YSYEKL. This CDR3 is 14 amino acids long.

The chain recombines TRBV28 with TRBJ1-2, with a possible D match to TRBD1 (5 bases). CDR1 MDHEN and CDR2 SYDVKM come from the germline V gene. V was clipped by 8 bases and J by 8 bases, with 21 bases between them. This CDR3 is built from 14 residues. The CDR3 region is CASLTRGPEGGYTF. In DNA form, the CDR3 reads TGTGCCAGCCTCACTCGCGGGCCGGAGGGGGGCTACACCTTC.

The CDR3 sequence: CAWTTGGSYNSPLHF. CDR3 in DNA: TGTGCCTGGACGACAGGGGGCTCATATAATTCACCCCTCCACTTT. The chain uses TRBV30 and TRBJ1-6; 10 bases line up with TRBD1. Germline CDR1 reads GTSNPN; CDR2 reads SVGIG (reference sequence). V was pared by 4 bases and J by 4 bases, with 4 bases of the junction left unmatched. The CDR3 length is 15 residues.

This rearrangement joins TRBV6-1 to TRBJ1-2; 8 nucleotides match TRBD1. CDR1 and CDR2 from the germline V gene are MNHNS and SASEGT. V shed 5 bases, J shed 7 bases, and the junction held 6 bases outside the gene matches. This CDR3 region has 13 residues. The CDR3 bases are TGTGCCAGCAGTAGCGGACAGGGCCCTGGCTACACCTTC. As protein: CASSSGQGPGYTF.

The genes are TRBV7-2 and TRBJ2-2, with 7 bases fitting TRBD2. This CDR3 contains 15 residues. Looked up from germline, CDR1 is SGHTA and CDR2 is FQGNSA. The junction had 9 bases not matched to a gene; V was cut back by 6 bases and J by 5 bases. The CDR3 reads CASSRAGVGTGELFF. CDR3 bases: TGTGCCAGCAGTAGGGCGGGAGTGGGGACCGGGGAGCTGTTTTTT.

CDR3 loop: CASTAGVPAYEQYF. CDR3 nucleotide sequence: TGTGCCAGCACGGCGGGAGTTCCGGCCTACGAGCAGTACTTC. The chain employs TRBV2 and TRBJ2-7; 7 bases line up with TRBD2. The CDR3 consists of 14 residues. J lost 2 bases, V lost 7 bases, and 8 bases had no gene match. Germline V CDR1 and CDR2: SNHLY, FYNNEI.

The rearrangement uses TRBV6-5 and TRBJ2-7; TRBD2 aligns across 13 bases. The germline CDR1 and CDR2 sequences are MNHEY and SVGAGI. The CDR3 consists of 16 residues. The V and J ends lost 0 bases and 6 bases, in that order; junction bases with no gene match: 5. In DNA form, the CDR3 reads TGTGCCAGCAGTTACTCCACTAGCGGGGGGGGCAGCGAGCAGTACTTC. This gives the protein CASSYSTSGGGSEQYF.

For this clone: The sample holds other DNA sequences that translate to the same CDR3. The CDR3 sequence: CAISGSEETQYF. The CDR3 bases are TGTGCCATCAGTGGTTCAGAAGAGACCCAGTACTTC. The chain uses TRBV10-3 and TRBJ2-5; D gene unclear. The germline V gene has CDR1 ENHRY and CDR2 SYGVKD. This CDR3 comprises 12 residues. V was cut by 4 bases and J by 3 bases, with 6 bases left in between.

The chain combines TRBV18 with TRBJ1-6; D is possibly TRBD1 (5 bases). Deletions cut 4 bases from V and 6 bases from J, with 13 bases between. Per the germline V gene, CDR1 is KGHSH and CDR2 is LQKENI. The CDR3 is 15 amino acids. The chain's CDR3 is CASSLGTEANSPLHF. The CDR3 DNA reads TGTGCCAGCTCACTTGGGACCGAAGCTAATTCACCCCTCCACTTT.